Listed here is a single T cell receptor beta chain. The record originates from a study of Ad26.COV2.S vaccination and SARS-CoV-2 variants. This CDR3 contains 13 residues. Germline CDR1 is SGHRS and CDR2 is YFSETQ. Trimming removed 6 bases at V and 8 bases at J, with 14 bases between. Specified treatment: some 20 received Ad26.COV2.S at low or high dose, single or two shots; about five received placebo; per-sample allocation not given. Repertoires come from day 63 after the first vaccine or placebo injection. The repertoire was sequenced with immunoSEQ multiplex PCR; TCRdb's copy has only in-frame clones and lacks some. The data show roughly 680,000 clones, roughly 90% seen once.

The clonotype comes from a person between 18 and 65 years old who received the Ad26.COV2.S COVID-19 vaccine or a placebo. The rearrangement joins TRBV5-1 to TRBJ1-4; D unclear. The sample consisted of peripheral blood, taken in a trial of Ad26.COV2.S vaccine versus placebo. CDR3 protein: CASKEPSGEKLFF. Written as DNA, the CDR3 is TGCGCCAGCAAGGAACCCTCCGGGGAAAAACTGTTTTTT.